The 9 T cell receptor beta chains given below trace back to one sample, sequenced in a study of neoadjuvant anti-PD-1 for oral cavity cancer. Using immunoSEQ multiplex PCR, the repertoire was profiled, and TCRdb retains in-frame clones only, with some absent. Seen here are about 23,000 clones, 25% to 30% observed once, and the top ten hold about 16%. Time point described: after neoadjuvant nivolumab, at surgical resection. The sample consisted of tumor tissue, taken after nivolumab (anti-PD-1) treatment. These receptor sequences come from a person aged 40 to 85 with oral cavity squamous cell carcinoma.

This clone has just a few counts. The J gene is TRBJ1-5, the V gene TRBV6-5; D call uncertain. This CDR3 is built from 15 residues. V dropped 6 bases and J dropped 1 base, with 13 bases sitting between them. Germline values: CDR1 MNHEY, CDR2 SVGAGI. Here the CDR3 DNA reads TGTGCCAGCAGCCTTACCTATGGGAGCAATCAGCCCCAGCATTTT. Translation gives CASSLTYGSNQPQHF.

The V gene is TRBV9, the J gene TRBJ2-5; 8 nucleotides align to TRBD2. The CDR3 sequence is 15 residues long. The junction had 9 bases not matched to a gene; V was cut back by 3 bases and J by 5 bases. The germline gives CDR1 SGDLS, CDR2 YYNGEE. CDR3 in amino acids: CASSAAGLAGETQYF. CDR3 bases: TGTGCCAGCAGCGCCGCAGGACTAGCTGGCGAGACCCAGTACTTC.

The chain couples TRBV29-1 to TRBJ2-6, with D unresolved. V lost 4 bases to trimming and J lost 0 bases, with 4 bases between them. The germline gives CDR1 SQVTM, CDR2 ANQGSEA. The CDR3 covers 13 residues. The CDR3 spells CSVGPSGANVLTF. CDR3 DNA sequence: TGCAGCGTTGGGCCCTCTGGGGCCAACGTCCTGACTTTC.

The chain carries TRBV27 and TRBJ2-3, with 9 bases fitting TRBD2. CDR1 and CDR2 from the germline V gene are MNHEY and SMNVEV (reference sequence). The CDR3 length is 14 residues. The V gene end was trimmed by 6 bases and the J gene end by 0 bases; junction bases not matched to a gene: 1. CDR3 in amino acids: CASRLAGSTDTQYF. CDR3 bases: TGTGCCAGCAGGCTAGCGGGGAGCACAGATACGCAGTATTTT.

This clone has just a few counts. The J gene is TRBJ1-4, the V gene TRBV30, with 12 bases lining up with TRBD1. The CDR3 is 15 amino acids. Trimming removed 8 bases from V and 5 bases from J; junction bases left unmatched: 9. Germline V gene sequence: CDR1 GTSNPN, CDR2 SVGIG (reference sequence). The DNA of the CDR3 is TGTGCCGGCACGATGGGGACAGGGGGCAATGAAAAACTGTTTTTT. Amino acids: CAGTMGTGGNEKLFF.

This clone was counted between two and nine times. The chain uses TRBV7-3 and TRBJ1-1; D ambiguous. Germline V CDR1 and CDR2: SGHTA, FQGTGA. The CDR3 extends over 13 amino acids. Trimming took 3 bases from V and 3 from J, leaving 8 bases between them. The DNA of the CDR3 is TGTGCCAGCAGCTTCGGACGTGACACTGAAGCTTTCTTT. Its protein product is CASSFGRDTEAFF.

The chain employs TRBV18 and TRBJ2-7; D perhaps matches TRBD1 (5 bases). Looked up from germline, CDR1 is KGHSH and CDR2 is LQKENI. Trimming removed 0 bases at V and 3 bases at J, with 15 bases between. The CDR3 is 16 residues long. The CDR3 reads CASSPPYQGHNYEQYF. The DNA for the CDR3 is TGTGCCAGCTCACCACCGTATCAAGGACACAACTACGAGCAGTACTTC.

V usage is TRBV6-4 and J usage is TRBJ2-1; TRBD2 matches at 7 bases. With V trimmed by 0 bases and J by 6 bases, 5 bases remained unmatched. This CDR3 region has 15 residues. Germline assignment: CDR1 MRHNA and CDR2 SNTAGT. The CDR3 coding sequence is TGTGCCAGCAGTGACTCTAGCGGGCACGGCAATGAGCAGTTCTTC. Encoded protein: CASSDSSGHGNEQFF.

The V gene is TRBV7-2, the J gene TRBJ2-7; D remains unclear. From germline, CDR1 is SGHTA and CDR2 FQGNSA. Trimming left V 4 bases short and J 7 bases short, with 14 bases between. CDR3 length: 13 amino acids. CDR3 sequence: CASSSGPAGEQYF. The CDR3 region has the DNA TGTGCCAGCAGCTCCGGGCCAGCTGGGGAGCAGTACTTC. The whole variable domain, remainder taken from reference TRBV7-2 and TRBJ2-7, is GAGVSQSPSNKVTEKGKDVELRCDPISGHTALYWYRQSLGQGLEFLIYFQGNSAPDKSGLPSDRFSAERTGGSVSTLTIQRTQQEDSAVYLCASSSGPAGEQYFGPGTRLTVT.